The 3 T cell receptor beta chains reported below all come from one sample, sequenced in a study of blood T cell repertoires in COVID-19. Sequenced by immunoSEQ multiplex PCR; TCRdb stores in-frame clones only, minus some. The repertoire has 300,000 to 350,000 clones, 90% of them found once; the top ten carry around 4.5%. The sample comprised PBMCs or T cells enriched from blood (not recorded which). The receptors derive from a woman between 18 and 29 years old with acute COVID-19.

The gene calls are TRBV27 and TRBJ2-1; 10 bases line up with TRBD2. CDR3 length: 14 residues. Germline trimming cut 4 bases from V and 9 bases from J; bases unmatched to any gene: 6. Per the germline V gene, CDR1 is MNHEY and CDR2 is SMNVEV (reference sequence). The CDR3 DNA follows: TGTGCCAGCAGTTCCGCCGCTAGCGGGAGTGAGCAGTTCTTC. Its protein is CASSSAASGSEQFF.

The chain employs TRBV28 and TRBJ2-7; TRBD2 matches 7 bases. The V gene's germline CDR1 is MDHEN and CDR2 SYDVKM. V lost 5 bases, J lost 7 bases, and 8 bases stayed unmatched. The CDR3 has 13 amino acids. The CDR3 coding sequence is TGTGCCAGCAGTCCCGGGGGGTTGAGAGAGCAGTACTTC. Translated, it gives CASSPGGLREQYF.

The J gene is TRBJ1-5, the V gene TRBV6-5; 9 bases line up with TRBD1. Germline-derived CDR1 and CDR2 are MNHEY and SVGAGI. The CDR3 loop spans 14 amino acids. V gave up 9 bases and J gave up 4 bases; unmatched junction bases: 7. The CDR3 nucleotides are TGTGCCAGTGCCGGGACAGGGACGAATCAGCCCCAGCATTTT. Translating it yields CASAGTGTNQPQHF.